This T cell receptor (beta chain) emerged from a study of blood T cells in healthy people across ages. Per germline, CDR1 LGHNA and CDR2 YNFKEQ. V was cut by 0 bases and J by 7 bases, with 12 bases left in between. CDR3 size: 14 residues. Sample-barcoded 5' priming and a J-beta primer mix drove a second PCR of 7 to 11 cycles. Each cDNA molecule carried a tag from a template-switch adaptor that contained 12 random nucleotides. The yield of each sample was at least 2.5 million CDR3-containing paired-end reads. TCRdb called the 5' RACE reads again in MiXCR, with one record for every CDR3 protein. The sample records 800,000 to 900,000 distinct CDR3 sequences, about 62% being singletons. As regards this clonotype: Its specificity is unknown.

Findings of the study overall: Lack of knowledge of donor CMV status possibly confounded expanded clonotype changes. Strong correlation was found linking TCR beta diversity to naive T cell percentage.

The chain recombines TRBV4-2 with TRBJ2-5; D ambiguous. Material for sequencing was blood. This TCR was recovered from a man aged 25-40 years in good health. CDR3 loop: CASSQDRELRTQYF. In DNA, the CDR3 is TGTGCCAGCAGCCAAGATAGGGAATTAAGGACCCAGTACTTC.